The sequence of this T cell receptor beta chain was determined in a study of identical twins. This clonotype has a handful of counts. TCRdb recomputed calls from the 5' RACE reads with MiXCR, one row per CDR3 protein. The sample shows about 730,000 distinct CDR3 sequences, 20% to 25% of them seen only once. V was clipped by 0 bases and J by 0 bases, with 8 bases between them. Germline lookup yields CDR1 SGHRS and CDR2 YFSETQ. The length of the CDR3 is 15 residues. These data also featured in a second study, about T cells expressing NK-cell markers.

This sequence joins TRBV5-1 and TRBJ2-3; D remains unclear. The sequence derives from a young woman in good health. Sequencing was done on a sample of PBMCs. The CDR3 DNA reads TGCGCCAGCAGCTTGGATCCCGGAAGCACAGATACGCAGTATTTT. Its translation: CASSLDPGSTDTQYF.